A selection of T cell receptor beta chains follows, all from one sample in a study of patients and donors after allogeneic stem cell transplantation. TCRdb reprocessed the RT-PCR reads with MiXCR, giving one entry per CDR3 protein. This table has 900,000 to 1,000,000 distinct CDR3 sequences, approximately 18% appearing once. The material sequenced was blood, either unsorted or a sorted T cell fraction (not recorded which). The receptors originated from a human donor who was either an allogeneic HSCT recipient or a stem cell or donor lymphocyte infusion donor (not recorded which). It is not recorded whose cells these are; they may come from a transplant donor. The CDR3 runs from the conserved cysteine through the conserved F or W. A D gene is named only where the DNA matches it firmly. Where a row states a size, it is once, few, many or the class of an expanded clone; other rows omit it.

clone_size j_call d_call v_call cdr3_nt cdr3_aa
NA TRBJ2-2 NA TRBV6-6 TGTGCCAGCAGCCGGGCGGGCCACGGGGAGCTGTTTTTT CASSRAGHGELFF
once TRBJ1-5 NA TRBV19 TGTGCCAGTAGTCGGTCGGCGAATCAGCCCCAGCATTTT CASSRSANQPQHF
few TRBJ2-3 NA TRBV15 TGTGCCACCAGTCAACTACAGGGCCCAGATACGCAGTATTTT CATSQLQGPDTQYF
NA TRBJ2-7 NA TRBV5-1 TGCGCCAGCAGCTTATGGTACAGGATGGGCGAGCAGTACTTC CASSLWYRMGEQYF
many TRBJ2-7 NA TRBV10-3 TGTGCCGTCAGTCTGGGAGCGGGCGACACCTACGAGCAGTACTTC CAVSLGAGDTYEQYF
many TRBJ2-3 NA TRBV5-1 TGCGCCAGCAGCTTTACCAGAGGTACAGATACGCAGTATTTT CASSFTRGTDTQYF
few TRBJ1-5 NA TRBV2 TGTGCCAGCAGTGATGGGAGGGGATATCAGCCCCAGCATTTT CASSDGRGYQPQHF
NA TRBJ2-7 NA TRBV21-1 TGTGCCAGCAGCAAAGTAGATTCATTCGGCATCGACACAGGGGCCTCCTACGAGCAGTACTTC CASSKVDSFGIDTGASYEQYF
many TRBJ2-1 TRBD2 TRBV4-3 TGCGCCAGCAGCCAAATGGAGCGGGGGAGGGAGCAGTTCTTC CASSQMERGREQFF
NA TRBJ2-2 NA TRBV12-3/TRBV12-4 TGTGCCAGCAGTCCGGGACTTTTAGAGGAGCTGTTTTTT CASSPGLLEELFF
NA TRBJ2-1 TRBD2 TRBV4-2 TGTGCCAGCAGCCAAGCGGCCGGGACTAGCGGATACAATGAGCAGTTCTTC CASSQAAGTSGYNEQFF
few TRBJ2-1 TRBD1 TRBV12-3/TRBV12-4 TGTGCCAGCAGTTTAGATATGGGACAGGGGGACTTC CASSLDMGQGDF
few TRBJ2-1 NA TRBV9 TGTGCCAGCAGCGGGGGGGGGGCCGAGAATGAGCAGTTCTTC CASSGGGAENEQFF
few TRBJ2-3 NA TRBV25-1 TGTGCCAGCAGTGAAGAAAGTTTGGGGCGCACAGATACGCAGTATTTT CASSEESLGRTDTQYF
NA TRBJ1-3 NA TRBV14 TGTGCCAGCAGCCTTGACTACTCTGGAAACACCATATATTTT CASSLDYSGNTIYF
NA TRBJ2-7 NA TRBV20-1 TGCAGTGCTACGTACAGGGGGGGCGAGCAGTACTTC CSATYRGGEQYF
NA TRBJ2-7 NA TRBV25-1 TGTGCCAGCAGTGATCTTGTTCAGCAGTACTTC CASSDLVQQYF
NA TRBJ1-1 NA TRBV27 TGTGCCAGCAATTCCCTCGGACAACGGAACACTGAAGCTTTCTTT CASNSLGQRNTEAFF
NA TRBJ2-1 NA TRBV13 TGTGCCAGCTCGAACCGCAGGGAGGTTGAGCAGTTCTTC CASSNRREVEQFF
NA TRBJ2-2 TRBD2 TRBV20-1 TGCAGTGCTAGAGAGGCGGGGGGAAGCGGGGAGCTGTTTTTT CSAREAGGSGELFF
few TRBJ2-1 NA TRBV2 TGTGCCAGCAGTGACCCGCCGATACCCTTGAATGAGCAGTTCTTC CASSDPPIPLNEQFF
NA TRBJ2-1 NA TRBV7-9 TGTGCCAGCAGCTTCGTCCAGGGATACAATGAGCAGTTCTTC CASSFVQGYNEQFF
NA TRBJ2-7 TRBD1 TRBV15 TGTGCCACCAGCAGAGTGGGGCCAGGGGGCTTCACCTACGAGCAGTACTTC CATSRVGPGGFTYEQYF
NA TRBJ1-1 NA TRBV9 TGTGCCAGCAGCGTAACGCGGGCCACTGAAGCTTTCTTT CASSVTRATEAFF
few TRBJ1-2 NA TRBV12-3/TRBV12-4 TGTGCCAGCGCCGGACACAACTATGGCTACACCTTC CASAGHNYGYTF
few TRBJ1-2 NA TRBV7-8 TGTGCCAGCAGCTTAGTTGGCAAGTCTGGCTACACCTTC CASSLVGKSGYTF
NA TRBJ2-1 NA TRBV9 TGTGCCAGCAGCGTTCTGAGGGATAGCTCCTACAATGAGCAGTTCTTC CASSVLRDSSYNEQFF
NA TRBJ1-1 NA TRBV19 TGTGCCAGTAAGGACACTGAAGCTTTCTTT CASKDTEAFF
NA TRBJ2-7 TRBD1 TRBV9 TGTGCCAGCAGCGAGTCCGATGACAGGGACCCCTACGAGCAGTACTTC CASSESDDRDPYEQYF
NA TRBJ2-2 TRBD2 TRBV15 TGTGCCACCAGCAGAGAACTAGCGGGAGGAGTCACCGGGGAGCTGTTTTTT CATSRELAGGVTGELFF
NA TRBJ2-7 TRBD2 TRBV20-1 TGCAGTGCCATGACCCCTAGCGGGGGGGGCTCCTACGAGCAGTACTTC CSAMTPSGGGSYEQYF
NA TRBJ2-1 TRBD2 TRBV7-2 TGTGCCAGCAGCACGCTAGCGGGGAATTACAATGAGCAGTTCTTC CASSTLAGNYNEQFF
NA TRBJ2-1 TRBD2 TRBV25-1 TGTGCCAGCAGTGAAATTAGGACTAGCGGGGGATACAATGAGCAGTTCTTC CASSEIRTSGGYNEQFF
many TRBJ2-1 TRBD2 TRBV29-1 TGCAGCGGGCTCGGGACTAGCGCGTACAATGAGCAGTTCTTC CSGLGTSAYNEQFF
NA TRBJ2-3 TRBD1 TRBV6-2/TRBV6-3 TGTGCCAGCGGGGGACAGGGGCCAGATACGCAGTATTTT CASGGQGPDTQYF
NA TRBJ2-7 NA TRBV11-2 TGTGCCAGCAGCTTCACCCCCGGGACCGCGTACGAGCAGTACTTC CASSFTPGTAYEQYF
NA TRBJ2-3 NA TRBV20-1 TGCAGTGCTAGAGGTGCGGTGGGCACAGATACGCAGTATTTT CSARGAVGTDTQYF
NA TRBJ1-5 NA TRBV3-1 TGTGCCAGCACAAACTCCCCCCCAAATCAGCCCCAGCATTTT CASTNSPPNQPQHF
NA TRBJ2-2 TRBD2 TRBV5-1 TGCGCCAGCAGCAGACTTCCGGGACTAGCGGGACTACCGACCGGGGAGCTGTTTTTT CASSRLPGLAGLPTGELFF
few TRBJ1-6 TRBD1 TRBV2 TGTGCCAGCAGTGAGGACAGGGGTCGTTCACCCCTCCACTTT CASSEDRGRSPLHF
NA TRBJ2-7 NA TRBV6-5 TGTGCCAGCAGTTACCGGGCCGGAGGAGCCTACGAGCAGTACTTC CASSYRAGGAYEQYF
NA TRBJ2-1 NA TRBV25-1 TGTGCCAGCAGTGGCGGTGGGGTTCCCTACAATGAGCAGTTCTTC CASSGGGVPYNEQFF
NA TRBJ1-5 NA TRBV6-5 TGTGCCAGCAGTTACGGGCGTTCTAATCAGCCCCAGCATTTT CASSYGRSNQPQHF
few TRBJ2-7 TRBD1 TRBV7-9 TGTGCCAGCAGCTTTGCGGGACAGGGGGAAAGCGAGCAGTACTTC CASSFAGQGESEQYF
NA TRBJ1-5 NA TRBV7-8 TGTGCCAGCAGCTTGACGGGGGGAAAGAATCAGCCCCAGCATTTT CASSLTGGKNQPQHF
NA TRBJ1-1 NA TRBV15 TGTGCCACCAGCTTCCGGGACGGGCATGAAGCTTTCTTT CATSFRDGHEAFF
many TRBJ1-1 NA TRBV12-3/TRBV12-4 TGTGCCAGCAGTCCGGGAACTAAGAACACTGAAGCTTTCTTT CASSPGTKNTEAFF
few TRBJ2-5 NA TRBV6-1 TGTGCCAGCACCCTTCAAGGGGGGTTAGCAGAGACCCAGTACTTC CASTLQGGLAETQYF
many TRBJ1-5 TRBD1 TRBV5-1 TGTGCCAGCAGCTTAGGAGACAGGGTGGGCCAGCCCCAGCATTTT CASSLGDRVGQPQHF
few TRBJ2-3 NA TRBV5-1 TGCGCCAGCAGGACGCGGGGAACTAGCACAGATACGCAGTATTTT CASRTRGTSTDTQYF
few TRBJ2-1 NA TRBV2 TGTGCCAGCAGTGAAATAGGCAGAAATCAATACAATGAGCAGTTCTTC CASSEIGRNQYNEQFF
NA TRBJ1-5 NA TRBV12-3/TRBV12-4 TGTGCCAGCAGTTTCGGCAGGGGTGGCAATCAGCCCCAGCATTTT CASSFGRGGNQPQHF
few TRBJ1-2 TRBD1 TRBV5-1 TGCGCCAGCAGCTCCCGGGACAGTCCCTATGGCTACACCTTC CASSSRDSPYGYTF
NA TRBJ1-1 TRBD1 TRBV5-1 TGCGCCAGCAGCTCAAAAGGACAGGGCTTCGCTTTCTTT CASSSKGQGFAFF
few TRBJ2-7 NA TRBV6-1 TGTGCCAGCAGACGACAGGTCTCCTACGAGCAGTACTTC CASRRQVSYEQYF
NA TRBJ2-1 TRBD2 TRBV5-1 TGCGCCAGCAGCTTGACCGGGGGGGACTACAATGAGCAGTTCTTC CASSLTGGDYNEQFF
few TRBJ2-5 NA TRBV18 TGTGCCAGCGGACGGAGCCAAGAGACCCAGTACTTC CASGRSQETQYF
NA TRBJ2-1 TRBD2 TRBV12-3/TRBV12-4 TGTGCCAGCAGCCGTGGACTAGCGGGAGGGAGTGAGCAGTTCTTC CASSRGLAGGSEQFF